The 22 T cell receptor beta chains listed next were all sequenced from one sample in a study of siplizumab effects on memory and regulatory T cells (dated by TCRdb to the late 2010s). The library came from the immunoSEQ multiplex PCR assay. As stored in TCRdb, this immuneACCESS dataset retains in-frame rearrangements with V and J assigned. A fraction of the clones does not appear; measured against another copy, unresolved V genes explain less than half of the discrepancy, and the remainder lacks a known reason. The sample yields over 85,000 clones; about 90% were counted once. The ten biggest clones cover 0.9% to 1.3% of the sample. Sequences were obtained from CD4+ T cells sorted from blood. These receptors were collected from a human donor in good health.

The chain links TRBV6-6 to TRBJ2-7; D not certain. The germline V gene has CDR1 MNHNY and CDR2 SVGAGI (reference sequence). This CDR3 contains 14 residues. Trimming removed 0 bases from V and 9 bases from J, with 15 bases in between. Here the CDR3 reads CASSYSGTSVGQYF. The CDR3 nucleotides are TGTGCCAGCAGTTACTCCGGAACTTCCGTCGGGCAGTACTTC.

The chain couples TRBV9 to TRBJ2-6; unclear D gene. CDR1 is SGDLS, CDR2 YYNGEE, per germline. This CDR3 spans 16 amino acids. V was trimmed by 0 bases and J by 0 bases, leaving 7 bases between them. The CDR3 nucleotides read TGTGCCAGCAGCGTAGGACGGAACTCTGGGGCCAACGTCCTGACTTTC. It codes for CASSVGRNSGANVLTF.

The CDR3 is CASPDATNEQFF. CDR3 nucleotides: TGTGCCTCCCCGGACGCAACCAATGAGCAGTTCTTC. The J gene is TRBJ2-1, the V gene TRBV28; D is ambiguous. V lost 11 bases, J lost 6 bases, and 14 bases lay in between. Germline V gives CDR1 MDHEN, CDR2 SYDVKM. This CDR3 comprises 12 residues.

V is TRBV6-5 and J is TRBJ2-7; TRBD1 is a possible D gene (5 bases). From germline, CDR1 is MNHEY and CDR2 SVGAGI. V was cut by 1 base and J by 0 bases, with 10 bases left in between. This CDR3 has 15 amino acids. In nucleotides, the CDR3 is TGTGCCAGCAGTTACTATACAGGAAGCTCCTACGAGCAGTACTTC. It codes for CASSYYTGSSYEQYF.

The rearrangement joins TRBV21-1 to TRBJ1-4. TRBV21-1 is shown as a pseudogene. CDR3 length equals 10 residues. The CDR3, as DNA: TGTGCCAGCGAAAATGAAAAACTGTTTTTT. Its protein product is CASENEKLFF.

The gene calls are TRBV28 and TRBJ2-5; D perhaps matches TRBD1 (6 bases). V gave up 6 bases and J gave up 5 bases, with 13 bases separating them. Per the germline V gene, CDR1 is MDHEN and CDR2 is SYDVKM. CDR3 length: 13 residues. The CDR3 DNA is TGTGCCAGCAGGATGGACAGTTTGGAGACCCAGTACTTC. Its translation is CASRMDSLETQYF.

This rearrangement joins TRBV30 to TRBJ2-1; 8 bases align to TRBD1. The CDR3 covers 15 residues. J lost 3 bases, V lost 3 bases, and 7 bases had no gene match. The germline gives CDR1 GTSNPN, CDR2 SVGIG (reference sequence). The CDR3 coding sequence is TGTGCCTGGAGGGGGCACAGGGGGAACTACAATGAGCAGTTCTTC. Protein product: CAWRGHRGNYNEQFF.

This chain connects TRBV5-1 to TRBJ2-5; D call uncertain. Deletions cut 0 bases from V and 3 bases from J, with 6 bases between. The CDR3 length is 13 residues. Germline CDR1 reads SGHRS; CDR2 reads YFSETQ. CDR3 protein: CASSLASEETQYF. CDR3 nucleotide sequence: TGCGCCAGCAGCTTGGCCTCAGAAGAGACCCAGTACTTC.

In its sample, this clone was seen a few times. The CDR3, as DNA: TGCGCCAGCAGCTACACTAGCACAGATACGCAGTATTTT. Translation: CASSYTSTDTQYF. V usage is TRBV5-1 and J usage is TRBJ2-3; D remains unclear. V dropped 3 bases and J dropped 0 bases, with 5 bases sitting between them. Germline lookup yields CDR1 SGHRS and CDR2 YFSETQ. The CDR3 has 13 residues.

J is TRBJ1-1 and V is TRBV7-9; D not certain. This CDR3 region has 11 residues. Trimming took off 5 bases at V and 2 bases at J, with 3 bases between the two ends. Germline V gene data show CDR1 as SEHNR and CDR2 as FQNEAQ (reference sequence). This CDR3 reads CASSLNTEAFF. CDR3 sequence (DNA): TGTGCCAGCAGCCTCAACACTGAAGCTTTCTTT.

This clone was counted a single time. The chain combines TRBV6-5 with TRBJ2-3; 8 bases are a match to TRBD1. Germline CDR1 is MNHEY and CDR2 is SVGAGI. The CDR3 is made up of 14 amino acids. V lost 6 bases and J lost 6; bases outside the gene matches: 8. CDR3 in amino acids: CASSPVTGDDTQYF. In DNA form, the CDR3 reads TGTGCCAGCAGCCCTGTGACAGGGGATGATACGCAGTATTTT.

The chain carries TRBV7-6 and TRBJ1-2; 9 bases line up with TRBD1. V trimming: 5 bases; J trimming: 6 bases; junction bases outside the gene matches: 10. The CDR3 is 15 residues long. CDR1 and CDR2 from the germline V gene are SGHVS and FNYEAQ. CDR3 sequence (DNA): TGTGCCAGCAGCCCATTACGGGACAGGGTCGATGGCTACACCTTC. It specifies CASSPLRDRVDGYTF.

The chain has TRBV7-9 and TRBJ1-1; possible D gene TRBD1, 5 bases. The germline V gene has CDR1 SEHNR and CDR2 FQNEAQ (reference sequence). The V end lost 3 bases, the J end lost 5 bases, and 13 bases lay between the germline ends. This CDR3 has 14 residues. In DNA form, the CDR3 reads TGTGCCAGCAGCTTCGAGGGGCAGAGAACTGAAGCTTTCTTT. Translation: CASSFEGQRTEAFF.

The rearrangement links TRBV7-8 to TRBJ1-1; no reliable D call. The ends were cut back, 7 bases at V and 1 base at J, with 13 bases in the middle. Per germline, CDR1 SGHVS and CDR2 FQNEAQ. The CDR3 contains 14 residues. The CDR3 sequence: CASNFGRSNTEAFF. DNA for the CDR3: TGTGCCAGCAACTTTGGACGGTCGAACACTGAAGCTTTCTTT. The full variable domain, with the rest looked up from reference TRBV7-8 and TRBJ1-1, is GAGVSQSPRYKVAKRGQDVALRCDPISGHVSLFWYQQALGQGPEFLTYFQNEAQLDKSGLPSDRFFAERPEGSVSTLKIQRTQQEDSAVYLCASNFGRSNTEAFFGQGTRLTVV.

The J gene is TRBJ1-4, the V gene TRBV18; the match to TRBD1 covers 7 bases. Germline CDR1 KGHSH, CDR2 LQKENI. V shed 4 bases and J 7 bases; nucleotides not matched to a gene: 12. This CDR3 has 16 amino acids. The CDR3 bases are TGTGCCAGCTCACACGACCGACAGGGTGTATCTGAAAAACTGTTTTTT. This codes for CASSHDRQGVSEKLFF.

The gene calls are TRBV5-8 and TRBJ1-5, with TRBD1 matching over 10 bases. V lost 4 bases, J lost 5 bases, and 9 bases stayed unmatched. Germline CDR1 and CDR2: SGHTS and YDEGEE. This CDR3 has 16 amino acids. The CDR3 region has the DNA TGTGCCAGCAGCGGGACAGGGGAAGGTTTCGATCAGCCCCAGCATTTT. Encoded protein: CASSGTGEGFDQPQHF. Supplemented by reference TRBV5-8 and TRBJ1-5, the full variable domain reads EAGVTQSPTHLIKTRGQQATLRCSPISGHTSVYWYQQALGLGLQFLLWYDEGEERNRGNFPPRFSGRQFPNYSSELNVNALELEDSALYLCASSGTGEGFDQPQHFGDGTRLSIL.

The chain employs TRBV7-9 and TRBJ2-5; possible D gene TRBD2, 5 bases. The V gene's germline CDR1 is SEHNR and CDR2 FQNEAQ (reference sequence). The CDR3 runs 14 residues. The V end lost 1 base, the J end lost 5 bases, and 11 bases lay between the germline ends. CDR3: CASSLVEVSETQYF. The CDR3 DNA is TGTGCCAGCAGCTTAGTGGAGGTCAGTGAGACCCAGTACTTC.

The chain employs TRBV9 and TRBJ1-1; D might be TRBD1 (5 bases). Trimming took 4 bases from V and 3 from J, leaving 16 bases between them. CDR1 and CDR2 (germline): SGDLS, YYNGEE. The CDR3 sequence is 15 residues long. The CDR3 DNA is TGTGCCAGCAGCTCAGAAGGGAGGGGAGACACTGAAGCTTTCTTT. This codes for CASSSEGRGDTEAFF.

This chain connects TRBV7-9 to TRBJ1-4, with D unclear. V was clipped by 5 bases and J by 10 bases, with 8 bases between them. The CDR3 extends over 11 amino acids. Germline CDR1 reads SEHNR; CDR2 reads FQNEAQ (reference sequence). CDR3 sequence (DNA): TGTGCCAGCAGCCTAAGCGGAAAACTGTTTTTT. Residues: CASSLSGKLFF. The variable domain in full, completed from reference TRBV7-9 and TRBJ1-4, reads DTGVSQNPRHKITKRGQNVTFRCDPISEHNRLYWYRQTLGQGPEFLTYFQNEAQLEKSRLLSDRFSAERPKGSFSTLEIQRTEQGDSAMYLCASSLSGKLFFGSGTQLSVL.

This rearrangement joins TRBV27 to TRBJ2-3; 8 nucleotides match TRBD2. Unmatched junction bases numbered 11, after V lost 4 bases and J lost 5 bases. Per germline, CDR1 MNHEY and CDR2 SMNVEV (reference sequence). The CDR3 sequence is 16 residues long. DNA of the CDR3: TGTGCCAGCAGTTCCCTAGGGACTAGTGGAAGAGATACGCAGTATTTT. It translates to CASSSLGTSGRDTQYF.

This clone was detected once. The gene calls are TRBV7-3 and TRBJ1-2; D is undetermined. V dropped 5 bases and J dropped 0 bases, with 16 bases sitting between them. This CDR3 spans 16 amino acids. Germline-derived CDR1 and CDR2 are SGHTA and FQGTGA. CDR3 coding DNA: TGTGCCAGCAGCCCAAACCGACTAGAAGCTAACTATGGCTACACCTTC. Its translation is CASSPNRLEANYGYTF.

This clone was observed once. The CDR3 sequence is CASTSSSELQPQHF. CDR3 DNA: TGTGCCAGTACTAGTAGTTCGGAGTTGCAGCCCCAGCATTTT. The J gene is TRBJ1-5, the V gene TRBV19; unclear D gene. Trimming shortened V by 7 bases and J by 7 bases, and 17 bases separated the two germline ends. The germline V gene has CDR1 LNHDA and CDR2 SQIVND (reference sequence). The CDR3 has 14 residues.